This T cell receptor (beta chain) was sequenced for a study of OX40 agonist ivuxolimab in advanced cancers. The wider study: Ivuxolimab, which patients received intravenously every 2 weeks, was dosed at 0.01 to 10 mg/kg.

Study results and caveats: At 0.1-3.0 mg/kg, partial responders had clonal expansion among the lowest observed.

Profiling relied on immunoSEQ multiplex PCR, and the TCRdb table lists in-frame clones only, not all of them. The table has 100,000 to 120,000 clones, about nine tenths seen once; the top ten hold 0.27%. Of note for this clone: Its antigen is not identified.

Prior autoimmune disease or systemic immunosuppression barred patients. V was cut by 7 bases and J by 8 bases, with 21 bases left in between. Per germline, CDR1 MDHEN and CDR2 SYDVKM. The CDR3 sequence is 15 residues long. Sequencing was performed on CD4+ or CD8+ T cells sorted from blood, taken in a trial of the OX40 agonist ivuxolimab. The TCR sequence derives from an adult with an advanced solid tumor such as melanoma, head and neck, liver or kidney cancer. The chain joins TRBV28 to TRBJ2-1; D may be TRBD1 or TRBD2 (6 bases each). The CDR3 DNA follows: TGTGCCAGCAAAAACCGGGACGGGGGCGGTCATGAGCAGTTCTTC. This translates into CASKNRDGGGHEQFF.